A single sample is the source of the 14 T cell receptor beta chains below, sequenced in a study of T-cell reconstitution after alpha-beta-depleted transplantation in children. A library of TCRbeta sequences, prepared with unique molecular identifiers, was generated. TCRdb reanalysed the PCR reads using MiXCR and keeps one entry per CDR3 protein. The table has roughly 590,000 distinct CDR3 sequences, roughly 17% seen once. Sample: PBMCs from the stem cell graft donor, taken from the stem cell graft. These receptors were collected from a human donor who donated a stem cell graft to a child with acute myeloid leukemia.

The table lists this clonotype with a few counts. This chain's CDR3 is CASSLGGFYEQYV. DNA for the CDR3: TGTGCCAGCAGTTTAGGGGGATTTTACGAGCAGTACGTC. The rearrangement joins TRBV28 to TRBJ2-7; perhaps D is TRBD1 or TRBD2 (5 bases each). This CDR3 has 13 amino acids. CDR1 and CDR2 from the germline V gene are MDHEN and SYDVKM. The V end was cut by 2 bases, the J end by 4 bases, with 9 bases between.

The chain combines TRBV7-8 with TRBJ1-1, with D maybe TRBD1 (5 bases). Germline V gene lookup returns CDR1 SGHVS and CDR2 FQNEAQ. This CDR3 is built from 13 residues. The germline V and J ends were trimmed by 5 bases and 4 bases, with 11 bases remaining between them. CDR3 in DNA: TGTGCCAGCAGCCCACTGACAGCCACTGAAGCTTTCTTT. Protein sequence: CASSPLTATEAFF.

This clonotype was counted only a few times. This sequence joins TRBV20-1 and TRBJ2-2; 7 positions agree with TRBD1. This CDR3 region has 18 residues. Germline-derived CDR1 and CDR2 are DFQATT and SNEGSKA (reference sequence). V trimming: 3 bases; J trimming: 0 bases; junction bases outside the gene matches: 13. In DNA, the CDR3 is TGCAGTGCTAGCGCCCCCCCCTTGACAGGGCCGAACACCGGGGAGCTGTTTTTT. Translated: CSASAPPLTGPNTGELFF.

This clonotype was found many times. The rearrangement joins TRBV12-3 or TRBV12-4 to TRBJ2-1; maybe TRBD2 (5 bases). This CDR3 has 13 residues. V gave up 3 bases and J gave up 10 bases, with 13 bases separating them. Here the CDR3 DNA reads TGTGCCAGCAGTTTTCGGGGTGAAGGAGAGCAGTTCTTC. Protein product: CASSFRGEGEQFF.

This sequence joins TRBV10-1 and TRBJ2-1, with 9 positions matching TRBD2. Germline V gene data show CDR1 as WNHNN and CDR2 as SYGVQD (reference sequence). The length of the CDR3 is 15 residues. Losses at the gene ends were 5 bases for V and 2 bases for J; bases not matched to a gene: 4. The CDR3: CASSSGGRPYNEQFF. DNA for the CDR3: TGCGCCAGCAGTAGCGGGGGGAGGCCCTACAATGAGCAGTTCTTC.

The sample holds many counts of this clonotype. The chain joins TRBV20-1 to TRBJ2-3; D is possibly TRBD2 (5 bases). V lost 0 bases and J lost 6, with 10 bases in between. The CDR3 runs to 13 residues. Germline V gives CDR1 DFQATT, CDR2 SNEGSKA (reference sequence). The CDR3 sequence is CSAREGLSDTQYF. The CDR3 DNA reads as TGCAGTGCTAGAGAAGGACTTTCGGATACGCAGTATTTT.

Ten or more counts support this clonotype. The CDR3 is CSARDSAGRGEQYF. The CDR3 nucleotides read TGCAGTGCTAGAGATTCCGCAGGGAGGGGCGAGCAGTACTTC. The V and J genes are TRBV20-1 and TRBJ2-7, with 7 bases that match TRBD2. The CDR3 extends over 14 amino acids. V trimming: 0 bases; J trimming: 6 bases; junction bases outside the gene matches: 8. From germline, CDR1 is DFQATT and CDR2 SNEGSKA (reference sequence).

The rearrangement joins TRBV29-1 to TRBJ2-3; TRBD2 aligns across 7 bases. CDR3 size: 15 residues. V dropped 0 bases and J dropped 2; count of bases not matched to a gene: 5. Germline-derived CDR1 and CDR2 are SQVTM and ANQGSEA. CDR3 in DNA: TGCAGCGTTGAAGACAGGACTAGGCCCACAGATACGCAGTATTTT. Protein sequence: CSVEDRTRPTDTQYF.

The table lists this clonotype with many counts. This chain connects TRBV20-1 to TRBJ2-5; 7 nucleotides line up with TRBD1. The ends lost 7 bases at V and 2 bases at J; junction bases unmatched: 4. The length of the CDR3 is 12 residues. Germline CDR1 is DFQATT and CDR2 is SNEGSKA (reference sequence). The CDR3 DNA sequence: TGCAGTGTCTGGGACAGACAAGAGACCCAGTACTTC. Translating it yields CSVWDRQETQYF.

This clonotype was counted only a few times. CDR3 loop: CASREPTYEQYV. The CDR3 coding sequence is TGTGCCAGCAGGGAACCCACCTACGAGCAGTACGTC. The V and J genes are TRBV7-9 and TRBJ2-7, with D uncertain. The V end lost 6 bases, the J end lost 2 bases, and 8 bases lay between the germline ends. The CDR3 spans 12 residues. Per germline, CDR1 SEHNR and CDR2 FQNEAQ (reference sequence).

This clonotype has just a few counts. V gene TRBV5-1 combines with J gene TRBJ1-4; tentatively, D is TRBD1 (5 bases). The CDR3 is made up of 18 amino acids. Germline V gives CDR1 SGHRS, CDR2 YFSETQ. The V gene lost 2 bases and the J gene lost 0 bases, with 17 bases spanning the gap. The DNA of the CDR3 is TGCGCCAGCAGCTTTTCCCCCGGGGCCCAGGCAACTAATGAAAAACTGTTTTTT. Protein sequence: CASSFSPGAQATNEKLFF.

The table lists this clonotype with a few counts. The chain carries TRBV6-5 and TRBJ2-1; D unclear. Trimming took 0 bases from V and 8 from J, leaving 5 bases between them. CDR3 size: 12 residues. Germline assignment: CDR1 MNHEY and CDR2 SVGAGI. This CDR3 is CASSYSEDEQFF. CDR3 sequence (DNA): TGTGCCAGCAGTTACTCTGAGGATGAGCAGTTCTTC.

This chain links TRBV5-1 with TRBJ1-4; TRBD1 matches at 7 bases. Germline V gene sequence: CDR1 SGHRS, CDR2 YFSETQ. The CDR3 covers 13 residues. The V and J ends lost 5 bases and 8 bases, in that order; junction bases with no gene match: 6. CDR3 sequence reads: CASSRWTGEKLFF. In nucleotides, the CDR3 is TGCGCCAGCAGTCGCTGGACAGGCGAAAAACTGTTTTTT.

This clonotype was counted a few times. This rearrangement joins TRBV10-3 to TRBJ2-2; D unresolved. Germline CDR1 reads ENHRY; CDR2 reads SYGVKD. The CDR3 spans 14 residues. The germline V and J ends were trimmed by 9 bases and 2 bases, with 13 bases remaining between them. The CDR3 here is CAIPKDFNTGELFF. Written as DNA, the CDR3 is TGTGCCATACCCAAGGATTTTAACACCGGGGAGCTGTTTTTT.